This entry lists 11 T cell receptor beta chains sequenced from one sample in a study of somatic mutations in cytotoxic T cells in rheumatoid arthritis (dated by TCRdb to the late 2010s). The method was the immunoSEQ multiplex PCR assay. Here the immuneACCESS table is served through TCRdb, limited to in-frame sequences with V and J called. Missing clones are a known gap in these copies; in checked studies unresolved V genes cover under half, and the rest lacks a known reason. For this sample the table gives around 21,000 clones, of which 78% were detected only once. About 11% of the sample goes to the ten largest clones. Material for sequencing was CD8+ T cells sorted from blood. The receptors were sampled from an adult with rheumatoid arthritis.

V usage is TRBV7-9 and J usage is TRBJ1-4; TRBD1 matches at 9 bases. The V gene end was trimmed by 4 bases and the J gene end by 10 bases; junction bases not matched to a gene: 13. The CDR3 runs to 16 residues. From germline, CDR1 is SEHNR and CDR2 FQNEAQ (reference sequence). CDR3 region: CASSSPSTGGVGKLFF. The DNA of the CDR3 is TGTGCCAGCAGCTCCCCTTCGACAGGGGGGGTTGGAAAACTGTTTTTT.

The chain recombines TRBV29-1 with TRBJ2-3, with 8 nucleotides matching TRBD2. The junction had 17 bases not matched to a gene; V was cut back by 4 bases and J by 2 bases. The germline gives CDR1 SQVTM, CDR2 ANQGSEA. The CDR3 totals 18 residues. The chain's CDR3 is CSVVPRLWAGGSTDTQYF. CDR3 nucleotide sequence: TGCAGCGTTGTCCCCCGACTGTGGGCGGGGGGTTCCACAGATACGCAGTATTTT.

The V gene is TRBV11-2, the J gene TRBJ2-7; 7 bases map to TRBD2. The germline gives CDR1 SGHAT, CDR2 FQNNGV. The CDR3 is made up of 15 amino acids. V was pared by 0 bases and J by 2 bases, with 4 bases of the junction left unmatched. The CDR3 DNA follows: TGTGCCAGCAGCTTAGATCGGGGGGACGCCTACGAGCAGTACTTC. This sequence encodes CASSLDRGDAYEQYF.

The rearrangement links TRBV7-9 to TRBJ2-1; no clear D. CDR1 is SEHNR and CDR2 is FQNEAQ in the germline V gene (reference sequence). The CDR3 is 18 amino acids. The V end lost 5 bases, the J end lost 0 bases, and 20 bases lay between the germline ends. The CDR3 region has the DNA TGTGCCAGCAGCCATCCCACCCTGCTTTTCTCCTCCTACAATGAGCAGTTCTTC. This sequence encodes CASSHPTLLFSSYNEQFF.

The rearrangement uses TRBV27 and TRBJ1-5; TRBD1 might be the D (5 bases). Trimming stripped 5 bases from V and 1 base from J, with 12 bases between. The CDR3 sequence is 15 residues long. CDR1 MNHEY and CDR2 SMNVEV come from the germline V gene (reference sequence). The CDR3 DNA sequence: TGTGCCAGCAGTCCCGGTGGGGGGAGCAATCAGCCCCAGCATTTT. Its protein is CASSPGGGSNQPQHF.

This chain connects TRBV2 to TRBJ1-2; D is possibly TRBD1 (5 bases). Germline V CDR1 and CDR2: SNHLY, FYNNEI. This CDR3 spans 14 amino acids. The V end was cut by 6 bases, the J end by 5 bases, with 16 bases between. CDR3 sequence reads: CASRGTGYIYGYTF. The CDR3 DNA reads TGTGCCAGCAGGGGAACAGGTTACATTTATGGCTACACCTTC.

The J gene is TRBJ2-1, the V gene TRBV4-2; maybe TRBD2 (5 bases). V lost 1 base and J lost 0, with 16 bases in between. There are 18 residues in the CDR3. Germline CDR1 reads LGHNA; CDR2 reads YNFKEQ. The CDR3 protein is CASSQGLRRVFSYNEQFF. The DNA of the CDR3 is TGTGCCAGCAGCCAAGGATTAAGGCGGGTCTTCTCCTACAATGAGCAGTTCTTC.

The chain couples TRBV6-6 to TRBJ2-7; 8 bases align to TRBD2. CDR1 and CDR2 (germline): MNHNY, SVGAGI (reference sequence). The CDR3 has 14 amino acids. V gave up 6 bases and J gave up 3 bases; unmatched junction bases: 7. DNA of the CDR3: TGTGCCAGCAGCCTCACTAGCGGACGCTACGAGCAGTACTTC. It specifies CASSLTSGRYEQYF.

This chain uses TRBV5-4 with TRBJ1-1; D not certain. The length of the CDR3 is 13 residues. V was shortened by 0 bases and J by 7 bases, with 10 bases between the two germline ends. Germline V gene sequence: CDR1 SGHNT, CDR2 YYREEE (reference sequence). The CDR3 DNA is TGTGCCAGCAGCTTGGTAGGGAACGGTGAAGCTTTCTTT. Translating gives CASSLVGNGEAFF.

The chain employs TRBV5-4 and TRBJ2-1; D call uncertain. The CDR3 is 11 amino acids. CDR1 SGHNT and CDR2 YYREEE come from the germline V gene (reference sequence). V lost 0 bases, J lost 10 bases, and 5 bases lay in between. CDR3 region: CASSLGAEQFF. The CDR3 DNA is TGTGCCAGCAGCTTGGGAGCGGAGCAGTTCTTC.

The gene calls are TRBV7-9 and TRBJ2-7; the D gene is possibly TRBD2 (6 bases). V lost 5 bases and J lost 2, with 16 bases in between. CDR1 and CDR2 (germline): SEHNR, FQNEAQ (reference sequence). The CDR3 is 15 residues long. This chain's CDR3 is CASSQTGTRTYEQYF. CDR3 bases: TGTGCCAGCAGCCAAACCGGGACTCGAACCTACGAGCAGTACTTC. Together with reference TRBV7-9 and TRBJ2-7, the CDR3 gives the full variable domain: DTGVSQNPRHKITKRGQNVTFRCDPISEHNRLYWYRQTLGQGPEFLTYFQNEAQLEKSRLLSDRFSAERPKGSFSTLEIQRTEQGDSAMYLCASSQTGTRTYEQYFGPGTRLTVT.